These 32 T cell receptor beta chains were all obtained from the same sample, sequenced in a study of blood T cell repertoires in COVID-19. Using immunoSEQ multiplex PCR, the repertoire was profiled, and TCRdb retains in-frame clones only, with some absent. The sample shows around 120,000 clones, around 80% of them seen only once. Sequenced input: peripheral blood. The origin of the receptors is a woman of 80 years or more with acute or convalescent COVID-19.

The V call is TRBV30, the J call TRBJ1-2, with D perhaps TRBD1 (6 bases). Trimming stripped 2 bases from V and 1 base from J, with 11 bases between. This CDR3 spans 14 amino acids. Germline assignment: CDR1 GTSNPN and CDR2 SVGIG (reference sequence). In DNA form, the CDR3 reads TGTGCCTGGAGTCCGGGAGGGGGTAACTATGGCTACACCTTC. Encoded protein: CAWSPGGGNYGYTF.

This rearrangement joins TRBV2 to TRBJ1-3, with D tentatively TRBD1 (6 bases). V lost 8 bases, J lost 8 bases, and 13 bases lay in between. The CDR3 contains 12 residues. Germline CDR1 reads SNHLY; CDR2 reads FYNNEI. The CDR3 DNA is TGTGCCAGCGAGGCAGGGGCGGACACCATATATTTT. It encodes CASEAGADTIYF.

The chain has TRBV7-2 and TRBJ1-1; 7 bases align to TRBD1. This CDR3 contains 13 residues. Germline V CDR1 and CDR2: SGHTA, FQGNSA. The V segment lost 4 bases and the J segment 4 bases; nucleotides outside the gene matches: 3. The CDR3 nucleotides are TGTGCCAGCAGCTCCGACAGGGTCACTGAAGCTTTCTTT. Its protein product is CASSSDRVTEAFF. The full variable domain, its missing parts supplied by reference TRBV7-2 and TRBJ1-1, is GAGVSQSPSNKVTEKGKDVELRCDPISGHTALYWYRQSLGQGLEFLIYFQGNSAPDKSGLPSDRFSAERTGGSVSTLTIQRTQQEDSAVYLCASSSDRVTEAFFGQGTRLTVV.

The chain has TRBV21-1 and TRBJ2-1; whether TRBD1, the table's D call, matches the DNA was not checked. TRBV21-1 corresponds to a pseudogene. The CDR3 length is 16 residues. The CDR3 nucleotides read TGTGCCAGCAGCTGCCGAAGGCAGGGAAGGGTCAATGAGCAGTTCTTC. It is translated as CASSCRRQGRVNEQFF.

This clone was seen only a few times. The V gene is TRBV9, the J gene TRBJ2-1; 11 bases match TRBD2. V lost 3 bases, J lost 9 bases, and 2 bases stayed unmatched. The germline gives CDR1 SGDLS, CDR2 YYNGEE. The CDR3 is made up of 13 amino acids. CDR3 region: CASSAGTSGEQFF. As DNA, the CDR3 is TGTGCCAGCAGCGCTGGGACTAGCGGTGAGCAGTTCTTC. The whole variable domain, remainder taken from reference TRBV9 and TRBJ2-1, is DSGVTQTPKHLITATGQRVTLRCSPRSGDLSVYWYQQSLDQGLQFLIQYYNGEERAKGNILERFSAQQFPDLHSELNLSSLELGDSALYFCASSAGTSGEQFFGPGTRLTVL.

The gene calls are TRBV15 and TRBJ2-1, with TRBD2 matching over 7 bases. The CDR3 spans 17 residues. V shed 0 bases, J shed 9 bases, and the junction held 14 bases outside the gene matches. The germline V gene encodes CDR1 LNHNV and CDR2 YYDKDF (reference sequence). CDR3 amino acids: CATSRDIAGGRAGEQFF. The CDR3 coding sequence is TGTGCCACCAGCAGAGATATCGCAGGTGGGAGGGCCGGTGAGCAGTTCTTC.

The count of this clone is one. The chain employs TRBV27 and TRBJ1-2, with 9 nucleotides matching TRBD1. Trimming took 2 bases from V and 7 from J; bases not matched to a gene: 5. The CDR3 is made up of 14 amino acids. The V gene's germline CDR1 is MNHEY and CDR2 SMNVEV (reference sequence). The CDR3 region has the DNA TGTGCCAGCAGTTTAGGGACAGGGCTTGGTGGCTACACCTTC. Translated, it gives CASSLGTGLGGYTF.

The chain combines TRBV9 with TRBJ1-1, with D hard to call. Trimming stripped 0 bases from V and 8 bases from J, with 8 bases between. In germline, CDR1 is SGDLS, CDR2 YYNGEE. This CDR3 is built from 12 residues. CDR3 residues: CASSVDGGEAFF. The CDR3 nucleotides are TGTGCCAGCAGCGTAGACGGAGGGGAAGCTTTCTTT.

This chain joins TRBV19 and TRBJ2-2; D ambiguous. Deletions cut 3 bases from V and 5 bases from J, with 7 bases between. The CDR3 sequence is 13 residues long. Germline CDR1 is LNHDA and CDR2 is SQIVND (reference sequence). DNA of the CDR3: TGTGCCAGTAGTATCCGCAGGACCGGGGAGCTGTTTTTT. Residues: CASSIRRTGELFF. The whole variable domain, remainder taken from reference TRBV19 and TRBJ2-2, is DGGITQSPKYLFRKEGQNVTLSCEQNLNHDAMYWYRQDPGQGLRLIYYSQIVNDFQKGDIAEGYSVSREKKESFPLTVTSAQKNPTAFYLCASSIRRTGELFFGEGSRLTVL.

Here the CDR3 DNA reads TGTGCCAGCAGTTACCTCGGGAGGGGAAACACCATATATTTT. Amino acids: CASSYLGRGNTIYF. The genes are TRBV2 and TRBJ1-3, with D hard to call. This CDR3 contains 14 residues. The V end lost 5 bases, the J end lost 4 bases, and 12 bases lay between the germline ends. Germline loops: CDR1 SNHLY, CDR2 FYNNEI. Combining the CDR3 with reference TRBV2 and TRBJ1-3 gives the whole variable domain EPEVTQTPSHQVTQMGQEVILRCVPISNHLYFYWYRQILGQKVEFLVSFYNNEISEKSEIFDDQFSVERPDGSNFTLKIRSTKLEDSAMYFCASSYLGRGNTIYFGEGSWLTVV.

This clone was detected once. The chain joins TRBV28 to TRBJ1-1, with 7 bases aligning to TRBD1. Germline CDR1 MDHEN, CDR2 SYDVKM. The CDR3 contains 13 residues. Trimming at V came to 7 bases and at J to 7 bases, leaving 9 bases not matched to a gene. The CDR3 loop reads CASTGTENNEAFF. The CDR3 nucleotides read TGTGCCAGCACCGGGACAGAGAATAATGAAGCTTTCTTT.

The gene calls are TRBV19 and TRBJ1-5, with D possibly TRBD1 on 6 matching bases. V dropped 1 base and J dropped 9 bases, with 19 bases sitting between them. CDR1 is LNHDA and CDR2 is SQIVND in the germline V gene (reference sequence). This CDR3 region has 16 residues. The CDR3 reads CASSIVPGTPLGPQHF. The CDR3 bases are TGTGCCAGTAGTATAGTACCCGGGACACCACTAGGGCCCCAGCATTTT.

This clone was seen many times. The chain links TRBV11-3 to TRBJ2-3, with 14 bases that match TRBD2. The germline V gene has CDR1 SGHNT and CDR2 YENEEA. Trimming took 5 bases from V and 1 from J; bases not matched to a gene: 8. This CDR3 has 18 amino acids. This chain's CDR3 is CASSARLAGGPGTDTQYF. CDR3 nucleotides: TGTGCCAGCAGCGCGCGACTAGCGGGGGGGCCGGGCACAGATACGCAGTATTTT.

The rearrangement uses TRBV19 and TRBJ1-1, with TRBD1 matching 9 bases. This CDR3 contains 14 residues. CDR1 is LNHDA and CDR2 is SQIVND in the germline V gene (reference sequence). The ends lost 6 bases at V and 5 bases at J; junction bases unmatched: 7. CDR3 sequence: CASSLTGGRTEAFF. CDR3 coding DNA: TGTGCCAGTAGCTTGACAGGGGGTCGGACTGAAGCTTTCTTT.

The chain has TRBV10-3 and TRBJ2-3, with a weak D call TRBD1 (5 bases). The V end lost 8 bases, the J end lost 2 bases, and 17 bases lay between the germline ends. This CDR3 spans 15 amino acids. Germline V gene sequence: CDR1 ENHRY, CDR2 SYGVKD. CDR3 DNA sequence: TGTGCCATCGAGGAAGGACAAGGGGACACAGATACGCAGTATTTT. As protein: CAIEEGQGDTDTQYF.

The rearrangement joins TRBV11-2 to TRBJ2-7; perhaps TRBD1 as D (5 bases). The CDR3 covers 12 residues. Germline V lookup: CDR1 SGHAT, CDR2 FQNNGV. V lost 7 bases and J 7 bases, leaving 14 bases between the germline ends. CDR3 sequence reads: CASTPNRFEQYF. The CDR3 nucleotides read TGTGCCAGCACCCCGAACAGGTTTGAGCAGTACTTC.

The rearrangement links TRBV5-5 to TRBJ2-6; TRBD1 agrees at 8 bases. This CDR3 is built from 20 residues. CDR1 SGHKS and CDR2 YYEKEE come from the germline V gene (reference sequence). V lost 2 bases, J lost 2 bases, and 15 bases stayed unmatched. CDR3: CASSFRGGDRSSTGANVLTF. CDR3 DNA: TGTGCCAGCAGCTTTCGCGGTGGGGACAGGTCCTCAACTGGGGCCAACGTCCTGACTTTC.

The chain couples TRBV6-5 to TRBJ2-5; unclear D gene. In germline, CDR1 is MNHEY, CDR2 SVGAGI. This CDR3 contains 15 residues. The V end was cut by 2 bases, the J end by 1 base, with 11 bases between. CDR3 bases: TGTGCCAGCAGTTACACGAGCGAGGTCCAAGAGACCCAGTACTTC. Translating gives CASSYTSEVQETQYF.

This sequence joins TRBV5-4 and TRBJ2-5, with 8 bases that match TRBD2. Germline-derived CDR1 and CDR2 are SGHNT and YYREEE (reference sequence). The CDR3 extends over 15 amino acids. V dropped 1 base and J dropped 1; count of bases not matched to a gene: 3. The CDR3 protein is CASSLTGGFQETQYF. The CDR3 nucleotides are TGTGCCAGCAGCTTGACGGGGGGGTTCCAAGAGACCCAGTACTTC.

This clone has only a few counts. The sample carries other DNA sequences with the same CDR3. V and J are TRBV7-7 and TRBJ2-5, with TRBD1 identical over 7 bases. Trimming cost V 1 base and J 4 bases; bases outside gene matches: 3. Germline CDR1 reads SSHAT; CDR2 reads FNYEAQ (reference sequence). This CDR3 has 14 residues. CDR3 in DNA: TGTGCCAGCAGCTTAGGGACAGGATTAGAGACCCAGTACTTC. This codes for CASSLGTGLETQYF.

The chain carries TRBV11-2 and TRBJ2-7; 8 bases line up with TRBD2. With V trimmed by 8 bases and J by 4 bases, 7 bases remained unmatched. Germline V gives CDR1 SGHAT, CDR2 FQNNGV. The CDR3 length is 13 residues. The CDR3: CASGPGLGYEQYF. The CDR3 nucleotides are TGTGCCAGCGGACCGGGACTAGGGTACGAGCAGTACTTC.

J is TRBJ1-2 and V is TRBV10-3, with a possible D match to TRBD1 (6 bases). This CDR3 spans 13 amino acids. Germline V gives CDR1 ENHRY, CDR2 SYGVKD. Trimming pared 10 bases from V and 0 bases from J, leaving 12 bases between. CDR3 protein: CATASGANYGYTF. The CDR3 bases are TGTGCCACAGCCTCAGGGGCTAACTATGGCTACACCTTC.

The chain has TRBV5-6 and TRBJ2-1, with 10 bases fitting TRBD2. The ends lost 1 base at V and 14 bases at J; junction bases unmatched: 9. The CDR3 covers 14 residues. Germline-derived CDR1 and CDR2 are SGHDT and YYEEEE. The chain's CDR3 is CASSLSSGGLLEFF. For the CDR3, the DNA is TGTGCCAGCAGCTTGTCTAGCGGGGGCCTCTTGGAGTTCTTC.

The rearrangement uses TRBV19 and TRBJ1-1, with a tentative D call TRBD1 (5 bases). Between the trimmed V and J ends, which lost 7 bases and 10 bases, there was a span of 25 bases. CDR1 is LNHDA, CDR2 SQIVND, per germline (reference sequence). The CDR3 covers 15 residues. CDR3 in amino acids: CASTADRTRVIRAFF. The CDR3 DNA reads as TGTGCCAGTACCGCCGATCGGACAAGGGTGATTCGAGCTTTCTTT.

J is TRBJ1-1 and V is TRBV6-5; a possible D gene is TRBD1 (5 bases). Germline CDR1 is MNHEY and CDR2 is SVGAGI. The CDR3 is 13 residues long. V shed 5 bases and J shed 10 bases, with 17 bases lying between them. CDR3 sequence reads: CASSPDTIGAAFF. The CDR3 coding sequence is TGTGCCAGCAGTCCGGATACGATTGGGGCAGCTTTCTTT.

This clone has more than one count but fewer than ten. The V call is TRBV14, the J call TRBJ2-7, with 8 bases identical to TRBD2. With 4 bases clipped from V and 2 bases from J, the junction kept 7 bases outside the gene matches. This CDR3 region has 15 residues. Per germline, CDR1 SGHDN and CDR2 FVKESK. The CDR3 DNA follows: TGTGCCAGCAGCCCTCTTCTTAGCGGGACCTACGAGCAGTACTTC. The encoded protein is CASSPLLSGTYEQYF.

The sample holds many counts of this clone. The chain joins TRBV20-1 to TRBJ1-2; TRBD1 might be the D (6 bases). Trimming removed 4 bases at V and 8 bases at J, with 8 bases between. Germline loops: CDR1 DFQATT, CDR2 SNEGSKA (reference sequence). The CDR3 is 10 amino acids. Here the CDR3 DNA reads TGCAGTGCTACAGGGGAAGGCTACACCTTC. It specifies CSATGEGYTF.

Relative to its sample, this clone is medium-sized. The rearrangement uses TRBV6-5 and TRBJ1-1; D possibly corresponds to TRBD1 (5 bases). V lost 0 bases and J 4 bases, leaving 12 bases between the germline ends. There are 15 residues in the CDR3. Germline CDR1 reads MNHEY; CDR2 reads SVGAGI. CDR3 loop: CASSYSSRGVTEAFF. The DNA of the CDR3 is TGTGCCAGCAGTTACTCGAGTAGGGGTGTCACTGAAGCTTTCTTT.

The CDR3, as DNA: TGTGCCAGCAGCCCCTATTGGGAGCAGTTCTTC. Translation: CASSPYWEQFF. The chain uses TRBV2 and TRBJ2-1; D unclear. The CDR3 consists of 11 residues. Germline V gives CDR1 SNHLY, CDR2 FYNNEI. Between the trimmed V and J ends, which lost 6 bases and 10 bases, there was a span of 10 bases.

The V gene is TRBV7-8, the J gene TRBJ1-2; D call uncertain. The CDR3 is made up of 12 amino acids. Germline V lookup: CDR1 SGHVS, CDR2 FQNEAQ. Between the trimmed V and J ends, which lost 0 bases and 8 bases, there was a span of 7 bases. The CDR3 sequence is CASSLALEGYTF. The CDR3 DNA reads as TGTGCCAGCAGCTTAGCCCTGGAGGGCTACACCTTC. Full variable domain (missing parts from reference TRBV7-8 and TRBJ1-2): GAGVSQSPRYKVAKRGQDVALRCDPISGHVSLFWYQQALGQGPEFLTYFQNEAQLDKSGLPSDRFFAERPEGSVSTLKIQRTQQEDSAVYLCASSLALEGYTFGSGTRLTVV.

This chain joins TRBV19 and TRBJ1-5; TRBD1 might be the D (6 bases). Trimming removed 3 bases from V and 4 bases from J, with 13 bases in between. Germline lookup yields CDR1 LNHDA and CDR2 SQIVND (reference sequence). CDR3 length: 15 residues. This CDR3 reads CASSIGWQGNQPQHF. CDR3 coding DNA: TGTGCCAGTAGTATTGGTTGGCAGGGGAATCAGCCCCAGCATTTT.

The V and J genes are TRBV7-9 and TRBJ1-2; possible D gene TRBD1, 6 bases. CDR1 and CDR2 (germline): SEHNR, FQNEAQ (reference sequence). The CDR3 length is 17 residues. Between the trimmed V and J ends, which lost 1 base and 0 bases, there was a span of 15 bases. CDR3 loop: CASSLGQVLPANYGYTF. CDR3 nucleotide sequence: TGTGCCAGCAGCTTAGGACAGGTACTCCCCGCTAACTATGGCTACACCTTC.